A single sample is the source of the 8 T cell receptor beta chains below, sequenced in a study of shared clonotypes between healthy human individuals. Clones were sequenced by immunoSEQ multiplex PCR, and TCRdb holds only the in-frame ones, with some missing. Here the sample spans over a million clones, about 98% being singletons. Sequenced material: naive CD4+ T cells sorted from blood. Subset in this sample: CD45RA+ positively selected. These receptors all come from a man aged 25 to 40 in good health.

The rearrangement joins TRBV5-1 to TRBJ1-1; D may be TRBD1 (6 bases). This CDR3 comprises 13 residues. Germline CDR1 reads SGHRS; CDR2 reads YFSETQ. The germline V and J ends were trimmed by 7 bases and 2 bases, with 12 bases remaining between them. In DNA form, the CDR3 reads TGCGCCAGCTGCCGGGGGGGCAACACTGAAGCTTTCTTT. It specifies CASCRGGNTEAFF.

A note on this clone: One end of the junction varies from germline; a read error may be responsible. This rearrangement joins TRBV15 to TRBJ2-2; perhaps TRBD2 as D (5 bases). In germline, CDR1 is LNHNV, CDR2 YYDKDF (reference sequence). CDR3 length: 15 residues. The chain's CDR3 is CATSRAGISAGELFF. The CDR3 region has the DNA TGTGCCACCAGTAGAGCTGGTATTAGCGCCGGGGAGCTGTTTTTT.

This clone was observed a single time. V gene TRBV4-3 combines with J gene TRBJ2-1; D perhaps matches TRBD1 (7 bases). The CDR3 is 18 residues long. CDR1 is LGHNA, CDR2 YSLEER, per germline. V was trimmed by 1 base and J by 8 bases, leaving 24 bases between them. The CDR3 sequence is CASSQGGLGGQRNYEQFF. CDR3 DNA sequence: TGCGCCAGCAGCCAAGGGGGCCTGGGGGGACAGCGAAACTATGAGCAGTTCTTC.

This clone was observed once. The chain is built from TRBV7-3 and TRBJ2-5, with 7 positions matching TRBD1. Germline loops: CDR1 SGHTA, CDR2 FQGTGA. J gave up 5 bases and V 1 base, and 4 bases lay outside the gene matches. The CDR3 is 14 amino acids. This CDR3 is CASSLMAGGETQYF. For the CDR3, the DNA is TGTGCCAGCAGCTTAATGGCAGGGGGTGAGACCCAGTACTTC.

Here the CDR3 reads CATKRSSGANVLTF. The CDR3 nucleotides are TGTGCCACAAAGCGGAGTTCTGGGGCCAACGTCCTGACTTTC. This chain connects TRBV27 to TRBJ2-6, with D perhaps TRBD2 (5 bases). CDR3 length: 14 residues. V was trimmed by 10 bases and J by 1 base, leaving 11 bases between them. The germline gives CDR1 MNHEY, CDR2 SMNVEV (reference sequence).

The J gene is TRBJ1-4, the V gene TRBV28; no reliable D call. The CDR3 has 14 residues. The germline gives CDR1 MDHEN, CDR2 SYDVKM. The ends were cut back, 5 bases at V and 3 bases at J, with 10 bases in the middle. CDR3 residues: CASSNRTPNEKLFF. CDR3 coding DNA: TGTGCCAGCAGTAACAGAACTCCTAATGAAAAACTGTTTTTT. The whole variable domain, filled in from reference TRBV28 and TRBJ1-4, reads DVKVTQSSRYLVKRTGEKVFLECVQDMDHENMFWYRQDPGLGLRLIYFSYDVKMKEKGDIPEGYSVSREKKERFSLILESASTNQTSMYLCASSNRTPNEKLFFGSGTQLSVL.

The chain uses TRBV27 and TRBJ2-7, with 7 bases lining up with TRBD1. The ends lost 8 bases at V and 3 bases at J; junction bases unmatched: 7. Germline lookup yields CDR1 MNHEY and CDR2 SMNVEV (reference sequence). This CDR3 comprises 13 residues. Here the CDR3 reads CASSGTDYYEQYF. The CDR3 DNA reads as TGTGCCAGCTCCGGGACAGATTACTACGAGCAGTACTTC.

The CDR3 sequence: CASSVGQAMNTEAFF. CDR3 sequence (DNA): TGTGCCAGCAGCGTAGGGCAGGCGATGAACACTGAAGCTTTCTTT. The rearrangement joins TRBV9 to TRBJ1-1; D gene unclear. Trimming stripped 0 bases from V and 0 bases from J, with 9 bases between. The CDR3 contains 15 residues. Germline V gene sequence: CDR1 SGDLS, CDR2 YYNGEE.